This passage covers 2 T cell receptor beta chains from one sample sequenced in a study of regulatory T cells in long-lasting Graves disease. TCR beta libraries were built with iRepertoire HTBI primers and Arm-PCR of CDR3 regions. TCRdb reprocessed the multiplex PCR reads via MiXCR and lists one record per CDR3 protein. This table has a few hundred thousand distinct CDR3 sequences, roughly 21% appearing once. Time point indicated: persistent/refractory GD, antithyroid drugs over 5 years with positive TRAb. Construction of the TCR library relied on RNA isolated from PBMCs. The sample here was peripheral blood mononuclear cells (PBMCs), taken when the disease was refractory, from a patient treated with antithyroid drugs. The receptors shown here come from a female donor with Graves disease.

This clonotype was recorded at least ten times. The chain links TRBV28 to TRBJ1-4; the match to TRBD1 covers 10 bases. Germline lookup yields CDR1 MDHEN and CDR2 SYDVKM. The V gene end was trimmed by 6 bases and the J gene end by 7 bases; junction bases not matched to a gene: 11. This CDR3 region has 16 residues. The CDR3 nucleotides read TGTGCCAGCAGCCCTGGGACAGGGGAAGGGTTTGAAAAACTGTTTTTT. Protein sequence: CASSPGTGEGFEKLFF.

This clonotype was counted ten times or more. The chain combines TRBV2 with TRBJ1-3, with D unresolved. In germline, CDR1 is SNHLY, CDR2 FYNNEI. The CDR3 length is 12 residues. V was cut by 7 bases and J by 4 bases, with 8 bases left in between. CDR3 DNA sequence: TGTGCCAGCAACGTACAGGGAAACACCATATATTTT. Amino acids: CASNVQGNTIYF. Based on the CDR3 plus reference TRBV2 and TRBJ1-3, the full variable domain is EPEVTQTPSHQVTQMGQEVILRCVPISNHLYFYWYRQILGQKVEFLVSFYNNEISEKSEIFDDQFSVERPDGSNFTLKIRSTKLEDSAMYFCASNVQGNTIYFGEGSWLTVV.